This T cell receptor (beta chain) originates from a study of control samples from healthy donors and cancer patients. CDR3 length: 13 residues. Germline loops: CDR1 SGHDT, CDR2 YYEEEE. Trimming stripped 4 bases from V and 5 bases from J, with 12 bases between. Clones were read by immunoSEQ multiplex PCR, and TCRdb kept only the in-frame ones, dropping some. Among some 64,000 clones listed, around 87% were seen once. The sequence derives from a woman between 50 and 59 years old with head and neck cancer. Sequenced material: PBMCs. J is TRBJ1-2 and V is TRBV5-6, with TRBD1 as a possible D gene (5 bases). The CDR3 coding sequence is TGTGCCAGCAGCCTCGACAGACTTTATGGCTACACCTTC. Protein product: CASSLDRLYGYTF. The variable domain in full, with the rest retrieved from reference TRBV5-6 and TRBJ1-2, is DAGVTQSPTHLIKTRGQQVTLRCSPKSGHDTVSWYQQALGQGPQFIFQYYEEEERQRGNFPDRFSGHQFPNYSSELNVNALLLGDSALYLCASSLDRLYGYTFGSGTRLTVV.